The next 32 T cell receptor beta chains were all read from a single sample in a study of CD8+CD57+ T cells in acquired aplastic anemia. Genomic DNA templated the TCR beta VDJ and CDR3 profiling. MiXCR was run by TCRdb on the reads, yielding one entry per CDR3 protein. The table records tens of thousands of distinct CDR3 sequences, roughly 72% of them present only once. Patients selected for sequencing had displayed CD8+CD57+ cell expansion by flow cytometry. The sequencing input was sorted CD4+, CD8+, or CD8+CD57+ T cells (not recorded which) from PBMCs. The receptor set was obtained from a human donor with aplastic anemia.

This clonotype was observed a handful of times. V usage is TRBV7-2 and J usage is TRBJ2-7, with 7 positions matching TRBD1. This CDR3 comprises 12 residues. The germline CDR1 and CDR2 sequences are SGHTA and FQGNSA. J gave up 7 bases and V 5 bases, and 5 bases lay outside the gene matches. This chain's CDR3 is CASSLQTGEQYF. The DNA for the CDR3 is TGTGCCAGCAGCCTTCAGACAGGGGAGCAGTACTTC.

The chain joins TRBV6-1 to TRBJ2-1; D might be TRBD2 (7 bases). Trimming pared 5 bases from V and 4 bases from J, leaving 15 bases between. CDR1 is MNHNS and CDR2 is SASEGT in the germline V gene. The CDR3 is 15 residues long. The CDR3 DNA follows: TGTGCCAGCAGTCCGACGGGGGGCGAGTACAATGAGCAGTTCTTC. This translates into CASSPTGGEYNEQFF.

CDR3 DNA sequence: TGCAGCGTTCGAGGGACGGAATACAATGAGCAGTTCTTC. Its translation is CSVRGTEYNEQFF. The J gene is TRBJ2-1, the V gene TRBV29-1; D assignment may be TRBD1 or TRBD2 (5 bases each). Germline V CDR1 and CDR2: SQVTM, ANQGSEA. The CDR3 runs to 13 residues. Trimming pared 5 bases from V and 4 bases from J, leaving 12 bases between.

This clonotype was seen at least ten times. The chain carries TRBV5-1 and TRBJ2-5; 8 nucleotides match TRBD2. Germline CDR1 SGHRS, CDR2 YFSETQ. V was clipped by 3 bases and J by 5 bases; unmatched bases: 6. The CDR3 loop spans 14 amino acids. CDR3 residues: CASSSGLGEETQYF. CDR3 DNA: TGCGCCAGCAGCTCGGGACTAGGCGAGGAGACCCAGTACTTC.

The chain uses TRBV29-1 and TRBJ2-7; 7 bases are a match to TRBD1. Germline-derived CDR1 and CDR2 are SQVTM and ANQGSEA. V lost 2 bases and J lost 2; bases outside the gene matches: 3. The CDR3 spans 13 residues. The CDR3 bases are TGCAGCGTTGAACAGCAGGGGGCCTACGAGCAGTACTTC. This encodes CSVEQQGAYEQYF.

A single count supports this clonotype. The chain uses TRBV20-1 and TRBJ2-5; D unresolved. The CDR3 loop spans 13 amino acids. V lost 4 bases to trimming and J lost 2 bases, with 11 bases between them. Per germline, CDR1 DFQATT and CDR2 SNEGSKA (reference sequence). CDR3 sequence: CSAMGPSQETQYF. The CDR3 DNA reads as TGCAGTGCTATGGGCCCCTCGCAAGAGACCCAGTACTTC.

Remarks on this clonotype: A junction end diverges from the germline sequence, so it may reflect a read error. The chain recombines TRBV6-5 with TRBJ1-4; TRBD1 is a possible D gene (6 bases). From germline, CDR1 is MNHEY and CDR2 SVGAGI. CDR3 length equals 15 residues. CDR3 DNA sequence: TGTGCCAGCAGATACTCGTTAGGGGGTCGAGAAAAACTGTTTTTT. As protein: CASRYSLGGREKLFF.

This clonotype showed up just a few times. This chain links TRBV6-4 with TRBJ1-6; D gene unclear. Germline V gives CDR1 MRHNA, CDR2 SNTAGT. The CDR3 consists of 14 residues. V lost 6 bases, J lost 5 bases, and 11 bases lay in between. The CDR3 DNA follows: TGTGCCAGCAGCGCGCGTGGAGATAATTCACCCCTCCACTTT. It is translated as CASSARGDNSPLHF.

This clonotype was recorded a few times. The chain has TRBV25-1 and TRBJ2-7; D is perhaps TRBD2 (6 bases). Germline V gives CDR1 MGHDK, CDR2 SYGVNS. The CDR3 has 14 residues. The germline V and J ends were trimmed by 7 bases and 3 bases, with 16 bases remaining between them. The CDR3 region has the DNA TGTGCCAGCACTATGGGGGGAAGAAACTACGAGCAGTACTTC. Translated, it gives CASTMGGRNYEQYF.

The J gene is TRBJ1-1, the V gene TRBV19; no definite D call. The CDR3 covers 15 residues. Germline V gene sequence: CDR1 LNHDA, CDR2 SQIVND (reference sequence). V lost 5 bases and J 1 base, leaving 14 bases between the germline ends. CDR3 protein: CASSPPAPGNTEAFF. The DNA for the CDR3 is TGTGCCAGTAGTCCTCCCGCCCCCGGGAACACTGAAGCTTTCTTT.

Of note for this clonotype: A read error may produce the germline difference seen at one junction end. The chain has TRBV7-7 and TRBJ2-1; the match to TRBD2 covers 8 bases. Looked up from germline, CDR1 is SSHAT and CDR2 is FNYEAQ (reference sequence). This CDR3 is built from 16 residues. The CDR3 nucleotides read TGTGCTAGCAGCCGGGAGGGCACGGCCGGGGGCAATGAGCAGTTCTTC. Amino acid sequence: CASSREGTAGGNEQFF.

The chain uses TRBV7-9 and TRBJ2-7; no firm D call. The V and J ends lost 4 bases and 3 bases respectively, with 10 bases between them. The CDR3 is 13 amino acids. From germline, CDR1 is SEHNR and CDR2 FQNEAQ (reference sequence). The CDR3 sequence is CASSSGSYYEQYF. The CDR3 coding sequence is TGTGCCAGCAGCTCGGGCAGTTACTACGAGCAGTACTTC.

This clonotype was observed at least ten times. The CDR3 sequence is CASSLGSTGVSIDNSPLHF. DNA of the CDR3: TGTGCCAGCAGCTTGGGATCGACAGGGGTTTCAATCGATAATTCACCCCTCCACTTT. The gene calls are TRBV5-6 and TRBJ1-6, with 8 bases lining up with TRBD1. After removal of 0 bases from V and 5 bases from J, the junction contained 13 bases not matched to a gene. This CDR3 has 19 residues. CDR1 and CDR2 (germline): SGHDT, YYEEEE.

This clonotype was seen more than once but under ten times. The rearrangement links TRBV24-1 to TRBJ2-7; D ambiguous. The CDR3 runs to 13 residues. Germline V gene lookup returns CDR1 KGHDR and CDR2 SFDVKD. V lost 5 bases and J 3 bases, leaving 10 bases between the germline ends. CDR3 bases: TGTGCCACCAGTGCCGGGTCCCTCTACGAGCAGTACTTC. This codes for CATSAGSLYEQYF.

This rearrangement joins TRBV29-1 to TRBJ2-2; D remains ambiguous. Germline values: CDR1 SQVTM, CDR2 ANQGSEA. The CDR3 length is 14 residues. Trimming took 3 bases from V and 0 from J, leaving 8 bases between them. The CDR3 DNA follows: TGCAGCGTTGAGGGCAGGACGAACACCGGGGAGCTGTTTTTT. Translation gives CSVEGRTNTGELFF.

For the CDR3, the DNA is TGTGCCACCCTACCGGGACCAAGCACAGATACGCAGTATTTT. It is translated as CATLPGPSTDTQYF. This chain uses TRBV15 with TRBJ2-3; D could derive from TRBD1 or TRBD2 (5 bases each). The CDR3 runs to 14 residues. The germline gives CDR1 LNHNV, CDR2 YYDKDF (reference sequence). Trimming shortened V by 8 bases and J by 0 bases, and 12 bases separated the two germline ends.

V usage is TRBV24-1 and J usage is TRBJ2-2; D not certain. The CDR3 has 15 amino acids. The ends were cut back, 6 bases at V and 0 bases at J, with 10 bases in the middle. Germline CDR1 reads KGHDR; CDR2 reads SFDVKD. Here the CDR3 DNA reads TGTGCCACCAGTCCGAGCAAACCGAACACCGGGGAGCTGTTTTTT. This sequence encodes CATSPSKPNTGELFF.

This clonotype turned up a few times. In DNA, the CDR3 is TGTGCCAGCAGCTTAATCAGCCTGAACACCGGGGAGCTGTTTTTT. It codes for CASSLISLNTGELFF. The chain uses TRBV7-8 and TRBJ2-2; unclear D gene. This CDR3 has 15 residues. Trimming removed 2 bases from V and 1 base from J, with 8 bases in between. Germline CDR1 is SGHVS and CDR2 is FQNEAQ.

This chain uses TRBV12-3 or TRBV12-4 with TRBJ1-2, with a possible D match to TRBD1 (5 bases). The CDR3 is made up of 12 amino acids. Trimming shortened V by 6 bases and J by 10 bases, and 15 bases separated the two germline ends. The CDR3 DNA is TGTGCCAGCAGCATCTTGATCGGGACCTACACCTTC. Translated, it gives CASSILIGTYTF.

The chain carries TRBV2 and TRBJ2-3; D is perhaps TRBD1 or TRBD2 (6 bases each). The CDR3 runs 11 residues. Germline V gives CDR1 SNHLY, CDR2 FYNNEI. The V gene lost 8 bases and the J gene lost 9 bases, with 12 bases spanning the gap. For the CDR3, the DNA is TGTGCCAGCCCTTTAGGGGGGACGCAGTATTTT. Its translation: CASPLGGTQYF.

V usage is TRBV19 and J usage is TRBJ1-1, with D possibly matching TRBD1 (6 bases). The ends were cut back, 5 bases at V and 8 bases at J, with 15 bases in the middle. Germline CDR1 LNHDA, CDR2 SQIVND (reference sequence). This CDR3 has 13 amino acids. This chain's CDR3 is CASSPFQGQEAFF. For the CDR3, the DNA is TGTGCCAGTAGTCCTTTTCAGGGGCAGGAAGCTTTCTTT.

In its sample, this clonotype was seen many times. This sequence joins TRBV11-2 and TRBJ2-1; no clear D gene. Germline values: CDR1 SGHAT, CDR2 FQNNGV. The CDR3 spans 15 residues. V lost 8 bases and J 8 bases, leaving 22 bases between the germline ends. As DNA, the CDR3 is TGTGCCAGCCGGACCGACCCCCCGCATGGGGATGAGCAGTTCTTC. Its translation: CASRTDPPHGDEQFF.

The chain combines TRBV4-1 with TRBJ1-2; 8 bases are a match to TRBD1. The CDR3 spans 14 residues. From germline, CDR1 is MGHRA and CDR2 YSYEKL. With 4 bases clipped from V and 3 bases from J, the junction kept 4 bases outside the gene matches. In DNA, the CDR3 is TGCGCCAGCAGCCCCGGACAGGGAGACTATGGCTACACCTTC. As protein: CASSPGQGDYGYTF.

There are a few counts of this clonotype. The chain couples TRBV10-3 to TRBJ2-5; D may be TRBD2 (6 bases). Germline CDR1 and CDR2: ENHRY and SYGVKD. There are 14 residues in the CDR3. V was trimmed by 5 bases and J by 2 bases, leaving 12 bases between them. Written as DNA, the CDR3 is TGTGCCATCAGTCCTAGTGGGGGGCAAGAGACCCAGTACTTC. It encodes CAISPSGGQETQYF.

The J gene is TRBJ2-3, the V gene TRBV7-8, with D unresolved. Deletions cut 1 base from V and 8 bases from J, with 13 bases between. The CDR3 sequence is 14 residues long. Germline lookup yields CDR1 SGHVS and CDR2 FQNEAQ. CDR3: CASSLVETHGTQYF. CDR3 coding DNA: TGTGCCAGCAGCTTAGTCGAGACTCACGGTACGCAGTATTTT.

The chain couples TRBV7-9 to TRBJ1-3, with TRBD1 as a possible D gene (6 bases). Trimming left V 11 bases short and J 0 bases short, with 11 bases between. This CDR3 region has 13 residues. CDR1 SEHNR and CDR2 FQNEAQ come from the germline V gene (reference sequence). Written as DNA, the CDR3 is TGTGCCTCCGGGGGGGCCTCTGGAAACACCATATATTTT. This gives the protein CASGGASGNTIYF.

This clonotype was detected a few times. The chain joins TRBV10-1 to TRBJ1-2, with TRBD1 identical over 8 bases. CDR3 size: 15 residues. Germline-derived CDR1 and CDR2 are WNHNN and SYGVQD (reference sequence). Unmatched junction bases numbered 8, after V lost 2 bases and J lost 6 bases. The CDR3 sequence: CASSEPGQGEDGYTF. The CDR3 DNA reads as TGCGCCAGCAGTGAGCCTGGACAGGGCGAGGATGGCTACACCTTC.

The chain uses TRBV25-1 and TRBJ2-5, with D possibly called TRBD1 or TRBD2 (5 bases each). Per germline, CDR1 MGHDK and CDR2 SYGVNS. This CDR3 region has 17 residues. V was clipped by 1 base and J by 1 base, with 16 bases between them. CDR3 region: CASSEFPGQGVQETQYF. The DNA for the CDR3 is TGTGCCAGCAGTGAATTCCCTGGGCAGGGAGTCCAAGAGACCCAGTACTTC.

This clonotype was recorded at least ten times. The chain joins TRBV16 to TRBJ2-7, with D possibly TRBD1 on 5 matching bases. The CDR3 totals 12 residues. The V gene's germline CDR1 is KGHSY and CDR2 FQNENV. V lost 2 bases and J 6 bases, leaving 8 bases between the germline ends. The CDR3 DNA reads TGTGCCAGCAGCCAAGGGCAGGGCGAGCAGTACTTC. It codes for CASSQGQGEQYF.

The chain is built from TRBV7-3 and TRBJ2-2; D not certain. The CDR3 contains 15 residues. Trimming removed 3 bases from V and 0 bases from J, with 8 bases in between. Germline values: CDR1 SGHTA, CDR2 FQGTGA. The CDR3 loop is CASSFSGANTGELFF. The CDR3 bases are TGTGCCAGCAGCTTCTCAGGAGCGAACACCGGGGAGCTGTTTTTT.

The chain joins TRBV2 to TRBJ2-1; perhaps TRBD1 as D (6 bases). The CDR3 consists of 13 residues. The V and J ends lost 7 bases and 9 bases respectively, with 16 bases between them. Per germline, CDR1 SNHLY and CDR2 FYNNEI. The chain's CDR3 is CASIYTGFREQFF. CDR3 nucleotide sequence: TGTGCCAGCATATACACAGGGTTTCGTGAGCAGTTCTTC.

This clonotype was seen a single time. CDR3 protein: CASSPQGASYEQYF. In DNA form, the CDR3 reads TGCGCCAGCAGCCCCCAGGGGGCCTCCTACGAGCAGTACTTC. The J gene is TRBJ2-7, the V gene TRBV5-1; 8 nucleotides line up with TRBD1. J lost 0 bases, V lost 4 bases, and 3 bases had no gene match. CDR1 and CDR2 (germline): SGHRS, YFSETQ. The CDR3 loop spans 14 amino acids.